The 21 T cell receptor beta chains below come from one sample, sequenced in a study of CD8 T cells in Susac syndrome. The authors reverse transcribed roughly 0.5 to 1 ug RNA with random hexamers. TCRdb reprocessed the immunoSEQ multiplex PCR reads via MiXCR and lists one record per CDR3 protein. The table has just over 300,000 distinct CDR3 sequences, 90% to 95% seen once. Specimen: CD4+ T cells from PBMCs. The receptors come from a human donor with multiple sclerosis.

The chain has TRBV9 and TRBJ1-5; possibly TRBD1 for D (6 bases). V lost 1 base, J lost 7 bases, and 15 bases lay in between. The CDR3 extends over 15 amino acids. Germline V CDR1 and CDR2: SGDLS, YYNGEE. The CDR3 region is CASSVTGSEGQPQHF. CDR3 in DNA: TGTGCCAGCAGCGTAACAGGGTCGGAGGGACAGCCCCAGCATTTT.

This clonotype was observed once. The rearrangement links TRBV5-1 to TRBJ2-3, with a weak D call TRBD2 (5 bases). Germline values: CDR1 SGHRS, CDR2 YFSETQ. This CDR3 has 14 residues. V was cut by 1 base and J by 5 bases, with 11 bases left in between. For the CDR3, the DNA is TGCGCCAGCAGCTTGCTATCCAGCGGAGATACGCAGTATTTT. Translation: CASSLLSSGDTQYF.

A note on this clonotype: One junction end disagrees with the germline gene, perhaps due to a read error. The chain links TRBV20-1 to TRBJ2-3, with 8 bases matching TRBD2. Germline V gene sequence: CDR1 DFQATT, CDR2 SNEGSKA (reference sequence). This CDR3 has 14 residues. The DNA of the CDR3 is TGCAGTGCAAGAGCGGGAGTAGACGCAGATACGCAGTATTTT. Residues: CSARAGVDADTQYF.

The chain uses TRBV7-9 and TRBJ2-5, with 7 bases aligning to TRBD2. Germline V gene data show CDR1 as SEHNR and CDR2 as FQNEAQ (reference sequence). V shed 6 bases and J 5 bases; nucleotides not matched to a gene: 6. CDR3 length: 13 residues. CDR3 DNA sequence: TGTGCCAGCAGTCCCGGGGGGTTGGAGACCCAGTACTTC. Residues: CASSPGGLETQYF.

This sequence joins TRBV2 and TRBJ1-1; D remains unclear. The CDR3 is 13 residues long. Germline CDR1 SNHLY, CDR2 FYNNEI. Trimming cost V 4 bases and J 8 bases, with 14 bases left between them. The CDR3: CASSGEAFGEAFF. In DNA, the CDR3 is TGTGCCAGCAGTGGAGAGGCCTTCGGGGAAGCTTTCTTT. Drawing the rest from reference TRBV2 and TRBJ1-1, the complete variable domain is EPEVTQTPSHQVTQMGQEVILRCVPISNHLYFYWYRQILGQKVEFLVSFYNNEISEKSEIFDDQFSVERPDGSNFTLKIRSTKLEDSAMYFCASSGEAFGEAFFGQGTRLTVV.

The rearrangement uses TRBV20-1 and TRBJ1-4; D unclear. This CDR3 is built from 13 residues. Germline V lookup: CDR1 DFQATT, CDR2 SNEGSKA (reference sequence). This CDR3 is CSSPSATNEKLFF. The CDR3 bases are TGCAGCTCCCCCTCGGCAACTAATGAAAAACTGTTTTTT.

As DNA, the CDR3 is TGCAGTGCTAGAGGTCAGGGTTTCACTGAAGCTTTCTTT. Its protein is CSARGQGFTEAFF. The chain employs TRBV20-1 and TRBJ1-1; possibly TRBD1 for D (5 bases). Germline values: CDR1 DFQATT, CDR2 SNEGSKA (reference sequence). Trimming took 1 base from V and 4 from J, leaving 10 bases between them. This CDR3 has 13 residues.

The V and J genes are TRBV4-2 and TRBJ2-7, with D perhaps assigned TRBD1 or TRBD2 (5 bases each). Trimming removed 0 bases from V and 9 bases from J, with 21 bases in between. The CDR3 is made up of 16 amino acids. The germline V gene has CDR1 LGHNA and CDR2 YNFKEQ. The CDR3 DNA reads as TGTGCCAGCAGCCAAGAATGGCTTCAAAGCCGGGGCGGGCAGTACTTC. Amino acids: CASSQEWLQSRGGQYF.

The CDR3 nucleotides read TGTGCCACCAGCAGAGGTATCGGATCGCCGGCAGATACGCAGTATTTT. Protein sequence: CATSRGIGSPADTQYF. The rearrangement links TRBV15 to TRBJ2-3, with unresolved D. This CDR3 region has 16 residues. Germline CDR1 and CDR2: LNHNV and YYDKDF (reference sequence). V shed 1 base and J shed 4 bases, with 15 bases lying between them. Full variable domain (remainder filled in from reference TRBV15 and TRBJ2-3): DAMVIQNPRYQVTQFGKPVTLSCSQTLNHNVMYWYQQKSSQAPKLLFHYYDKDFNNEADTPDNFQSRRPNTSFCFLDIRSPGLGDTAMYLCATSRGIGSPADTQYFGPGTRLTVL.

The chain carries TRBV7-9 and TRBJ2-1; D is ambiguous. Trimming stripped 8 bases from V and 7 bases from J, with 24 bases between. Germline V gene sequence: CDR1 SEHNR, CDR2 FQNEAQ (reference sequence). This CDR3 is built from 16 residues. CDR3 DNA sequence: TGTGCCAGCTGTCTAACGGAGAAACCCTCTGGGAATGAGCAGTTCTTC. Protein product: CASCLTEKPSGNEQFF. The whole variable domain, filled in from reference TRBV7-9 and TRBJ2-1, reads DTGVSQNPRHKITKRGQNVTFRCDPISEHNRLYWYRQTLGQGPEFLTYFQNEAQLEKSRLLSDRFSAERPKGSFSTLEIQRTEQGDSAMYLCASCLTEKPSGNEQFFGPGTRLTVL.

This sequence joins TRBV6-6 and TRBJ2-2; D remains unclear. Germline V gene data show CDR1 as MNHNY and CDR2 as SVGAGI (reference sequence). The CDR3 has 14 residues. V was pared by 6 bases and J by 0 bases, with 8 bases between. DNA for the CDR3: TGTGCCAGCAGGGACGGAGCGAACACCGGGGAGCTGTTTTTT. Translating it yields CASRDGANTGELFF.

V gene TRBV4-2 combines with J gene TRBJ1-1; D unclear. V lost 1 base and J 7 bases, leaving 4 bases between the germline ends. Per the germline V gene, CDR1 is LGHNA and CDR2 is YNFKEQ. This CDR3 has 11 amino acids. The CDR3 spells CASSQANEAFF. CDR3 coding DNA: TGTGCCAGCAGCCAAGCCAATGAAGCTTTCTTT.

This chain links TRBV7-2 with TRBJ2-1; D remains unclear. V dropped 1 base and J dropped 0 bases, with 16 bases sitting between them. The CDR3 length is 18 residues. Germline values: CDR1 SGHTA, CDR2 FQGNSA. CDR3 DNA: TGTGCCAGCAGCTTAGGATACGCCAGATCAATCTCCTACAATGAGCAGTTCTTC. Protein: CASSLGYARSISYNEQFF.

The CDR3 coding sequence is TGTGCCAGCAGCGAAACAGGACTTTCGGGCACTGAAGCTTTCTTT. Translation gives CASSETGLSGTEAFF. The J gene is TRBJ1-1, the V gene TRBV5-4; D perhaps matches TRBD1 (5 bases). Looked up from germline, CDR1 is SGHNT and CDR2 is YYREEE (reference sequence). CDR3 length: 15 amino acids. V dropped 4 bases and J dropped 4 bases, with 17 bases sitting between them.

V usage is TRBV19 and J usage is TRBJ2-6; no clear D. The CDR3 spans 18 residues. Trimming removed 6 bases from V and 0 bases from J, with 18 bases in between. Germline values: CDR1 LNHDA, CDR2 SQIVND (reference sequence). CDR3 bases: TGTGCCAGTAGGAAGACCCCCGGCGGACCCTCTGGGGCCAACGTCCTGACTTTC. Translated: CASRKTPGGPSGANVLTF.

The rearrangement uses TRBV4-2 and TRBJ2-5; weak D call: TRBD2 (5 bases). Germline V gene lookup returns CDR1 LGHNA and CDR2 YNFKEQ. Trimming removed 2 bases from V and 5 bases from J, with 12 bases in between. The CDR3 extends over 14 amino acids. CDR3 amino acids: CASSQHEGRETQYF. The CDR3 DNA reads TGTGCCAGCAGCCAACACGAGGGTCGGGAGACCCAGTACTTC.

CDR3 loop: CASSARSGNTIYF. DNA for the CDR3: TGTGCCAGCAGCGCGCGCTCTGGAAACACCATATATTTT. The chain couples TRBV7-2 to TRBJ1-3; D not certain. This CDR3 region has 13 residues. Germline values: CDR1 SGHTA, CDR2 FQGNSA. V shed 5 bases and J shed 0 bases, with 5 bases lying between them.

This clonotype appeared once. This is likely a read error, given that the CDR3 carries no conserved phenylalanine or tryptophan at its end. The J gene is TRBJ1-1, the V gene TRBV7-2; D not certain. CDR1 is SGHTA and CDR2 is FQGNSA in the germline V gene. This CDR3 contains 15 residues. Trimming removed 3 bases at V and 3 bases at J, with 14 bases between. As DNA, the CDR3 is TGTGCCAGCAGCTTTAACCCATTTGGGGACACTGAAGCTTTCCTT. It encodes CASSFNPFGDTEAFL.

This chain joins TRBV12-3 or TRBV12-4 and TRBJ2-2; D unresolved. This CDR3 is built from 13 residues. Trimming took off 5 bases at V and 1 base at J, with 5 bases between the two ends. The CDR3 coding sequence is TGTGCCAGCAGTCAACAGAACACCGGGGAGCTGTTTTTT. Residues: CASSQQNTGELFF.

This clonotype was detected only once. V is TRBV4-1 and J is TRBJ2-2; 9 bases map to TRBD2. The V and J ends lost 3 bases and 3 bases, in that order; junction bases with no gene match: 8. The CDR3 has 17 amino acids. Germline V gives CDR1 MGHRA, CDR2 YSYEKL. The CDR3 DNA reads TGCGCCAGCAGCCACACCTTAGCGGGAGTGTACACCGGGGAGCTGTTTTTT. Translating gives CASSHTLAGVYTGELFF.

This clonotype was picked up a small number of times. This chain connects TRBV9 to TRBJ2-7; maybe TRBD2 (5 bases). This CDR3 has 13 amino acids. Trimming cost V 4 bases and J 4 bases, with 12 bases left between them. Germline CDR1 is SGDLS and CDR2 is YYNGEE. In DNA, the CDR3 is TGTGCCAGCAGCCCAGCTCGGGGTTACGAGCAGTACTTC. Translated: CASSPARGYEQYF.